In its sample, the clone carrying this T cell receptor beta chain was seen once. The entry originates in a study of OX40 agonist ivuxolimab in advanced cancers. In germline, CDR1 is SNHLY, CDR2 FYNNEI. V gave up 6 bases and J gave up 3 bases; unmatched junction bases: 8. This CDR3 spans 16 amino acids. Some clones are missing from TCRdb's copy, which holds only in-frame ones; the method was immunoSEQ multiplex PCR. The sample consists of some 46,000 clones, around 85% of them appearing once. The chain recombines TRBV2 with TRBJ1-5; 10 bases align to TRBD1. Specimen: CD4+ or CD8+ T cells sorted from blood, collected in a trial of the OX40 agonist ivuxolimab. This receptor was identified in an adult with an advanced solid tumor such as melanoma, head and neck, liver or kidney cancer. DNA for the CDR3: TGTGCCAGCAGGTTGTCGGGACAGGGGATCAATCAGCCCCAGCATTTT. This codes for CASRLSGQGINQPQHF.